This T cell receptor beta chain was recorded in a study of blood T cells in healthy people across ages. As for this clonotype: Its specificity is not known.

General study points: A strong correlation was found between TCR beta diversity and the percentage of naive T cells.

The germline gives CDR1 SGHRS, CDR2 YFSETQ. This CDR3 contains 14 residues. A second 7 to 11 cycle PCR used barcoded and J-beta primers. TCRdb redid the calling of the 5' RACE reads with MiXCR, one entry per CDR3 protein. This sample carries 800,000 to 900,000 distinct CDR3 sequences, about 59% of them seen once, and the ten largest clones take about a quarter. The receptor's source is a man under 40 in good health. The sequenced material came from blood. The chain combines TRBV5-1 with TRBJ2-5, with D perhaps matching TRBD1 (6 bases). Judging by the DNA end, TRBJ2-7 fits better; the J call may be wrong. The CDR3 protein is CASSLQAGDHEQYF. The CDR3 DNA is TGCGCCAGCAGCTTGCAGGCAGGGGACCACGAGCAGTACTTC.